Shown below are 23 T cell receptor beta chains from a single sample sequenced in a study of OX40 agonist ivuxolimab in advanced cancers. Sequencing was performed with immunoSEQ multiplex PCR; in TCRdb, only in-frame clones are kept and a portion is missing. The sample shows 25,000 to 30,000 clones, approximately 86% of them seen only once. Material: CD4+ or CD8+ T cells sorted from blood, obtained in a trial of the OX40 agonist ivuxolimab. The receptors stem from an adult with an advanced solid tumor such as melanoma, head and neck, liver or kidney cancer.

The genes are TRBV27 and TRBJ2-7; 7 nucleotides line up with TRBD1. The J segment lost 5 bases and the V segment lost 6 bases, leaving 10 bases of the junction unmatched. The CDR3 is made up of 14 amino acids. CDR1 and CDR2 (germline): MNHEY, SMNVEV (reference sequence). The DNA for the CDR3 is TGTGCCAGCAGCCTCGGCACAGGGGTGCACGAGCAGTACTTC. This sequence encodes CASSLGTGVHEQYF.

The chain has TRBV19 and TRBJ1-1; maybe TRBD1 (6 bases). The germline CDR1 and CDR2 sequences are LNHDA and SQIVND (reference sequence). The V gene lost 5 bases and the J gene lost 5 bases, with 18 bases spanning the gap. The CDR3 has 15 residues. CDR3 region: CASSFQGPLGTEAFF. Written as DNA, the CDR3 is TGTGCCAGTAGTTTCCAGGGGCCGCTGGGGACTGAAGCTTTCTTT. Complete variable domain (other parts from reference TRBV19 and TRBJ1-1): DGGITQSPKYLFRKEGQNVTLSCEQNLNHDAMYWYRQDPGQGLRLIYYSQIVNDFQKGDIAEGYSVSREKKESFPLTVTSAQKNPTAFYLCASSFQGPLGTEAFFGQGTRLTVV.

This chain uses TRBV9 with TRBJ2-5; D not resolved. Trimming took off 4 bases at V and 5 bases at J, with 15 bases between the two ends. The germline gives CDR1 SGDLS, CDR2 YYNGEE. The CDR3 has 14 residues. The CDR3 sequence is CASSSGRWGETQYF. The CDR3 nucleotides read TGTGCCAGCAGCTCCGGCCGGTGGGGTGAGACCCAGTACTTC.

The chain links TRBV19 to TRBJ2-2; 10 bases are a match to TRBD2. Germline assignment: CDR1 LNHDA and CDR2 SQIVND (reference sequence). The CDR3 is 17 amino acids. V shed 3 bases, J shed 3 bases, and the junction held 7 bases outside the gene matches. The DNA of the CDR3 is TGTGCCAGTAGTATTTGGGCAGCGGGAGGGGACACCGGGGAGCTGTTTTTT. Protein: CASSIWAAGGDTGELFF. The whole variable domain, filled in from reference TRBV19 and TRBJ2-2, reads DGGITQSPKYLFRKEGQNVTLSCEQNLNHDAMYWYRQDPGQGLRLIYYSQIVNDFQKGDIAEGYSVSREKKESFPLTVTSAQKNPTAFYLCASSIWAAGGDTGELFFGEGSRLTVL.

The rearrangement joins TRBV11-2 to TRBJ1-4; the D gene is possibly TRBD1 (5 bases). Germline V CDR1 and CDR2: SGHAT, FQNNGV. V shed 4 bases and J shed 14 bases, with 20 bases lying between them. The CDR3 is 14 residues long. The CDR3 is CASSSHRDAEGLFF. The CDR3 DNA follows: TGTGCCAGCAGCTCACACCGGGACGCCGAGGGGCTGTTTTTT.

The V and J genes are TRBV13 and TRBJ2-6; 7 bases are a match to TRBD1. The V gene's germline CDR1 is PRHDT and CDR2 FYEKMQ (reference sequence). V lost 4 bases to trimming and J lost 4 bases; unmatched junction nucleotides: 7. The CDR3 consists of 16 residues. The CDR3, as DNA: TGTGCCAGCAGCTGGGGACAGTCTCTGGGGGCCAACGTCCTGACTTTC. As protein: CASSWGQSLGANVLTF.

The CDR3 protein is CASSIDGSVETQYF. The CDR3 DNA reads TGTGCCAGTAGTATAGACGGTAGCGTAGAGACCCAGTACTTC. The chain uses TRBV19 and TRBJ2-5, with D perhaps TRBD2 (5 bases). Germline V lookup: CDR1 LNHDA, CDR2 SQIVND (reference sequence). This CDR3 region has 14 residues. The V end lost 0 bases, the J end lost 4 bases, and 9 bases lay between the germline ends.

This clone was counted only a few times. The rearrangement joins TRBV4-1 to TRBJ1-4; 8 bases are shared with TRBD1. Germline CDR1 and CDR2: MGHRA and YSYEKL. CDR3 length: 15 amino acids. Unmatched junction bases numbered 6, after V lost 5 bases and J lost 4 bases. CDR3: CASSMPGTGNEKLFF. CDR3 sequence (DNA): TGCGCCAGCAGCATGCCCGGGACAGGTAATGAAAAACTGTTTTTT.

The chain has TRBV4-3 and TRBJ2-1; D unresolved. Trimming removed 1 base at V and 0 bases at J, with 16 bases between. Germline CDR1 is LGHNA and CDR2 is YSLEER. CDR3 length: 18 amino acids. The CDR3 loop is CASSQVLGEPSSYNEQFF. For the CDR3, the DNA is TGCGCCAGCAGCCAAGTCTTAGGAGAACCAAGCTCCTACAATGAGCAGTTCTTC.

The chain employs TRBV30 and TRBJ2-7, with D hard to call. The V gene lost 5 bases and the J gene lost 2 bases, with 4 bases spanning the gap. The CDR3 loop spans 10 amino acids. The germline CDR1 and CDR2 sequences are GTSNPN and SVGIG (reference sequence). The CDR3 DNA reads TGTGCCTGGGGAACCTACGAGCAGTACTTC. Translating gives CAWGTYEQYF. The full variable domain, in which reference TRBV30 and TRBJ2-7 provide the parts outside the CDR3, is SQTIHQWPATLVQPVGSPLSLECTVEGTSNPNLYWYRQAAGRGLQLLFYSVGIGQISSEVPQNLSASRPQDRQFILSSKKLLLSDSGFYLCAWGTYEQYFGPGTRLTVT.

The rearrangement links TRBV13 to TRBJ1-1; TRBD1 might be the D (5 bases). CDR1 is PRHDT and CDR2 is FYEKMQ in the germline V gene (reference sequence). The ends were cut back, 7 bases at V and 1 base at J, with 19 bases in the middle. This CDR3 has 16 amino acids. DNA for the CDR3: TGTGCCAGCACACCCGGGGGAGGGTCACCGAACACTGAAGCTTTCTTT. This gives the protein CASTPGGGSPNTEAFF.

This clone was seen only once. V usage is TRBV7-9 and J usage is TRBJ2-1; 9 nucleotides line up with TRBD2. The trim removed 3 bases at V and 4 bases at J, leaving 4 bases unmatched. Germline CDR1 reads SEHNR; CDR2 reads FQNEAQ (reference sequence). This CDR3 has 15 amino acids. In DNA, the CDR3 is TGTGCCAGCAGCTTGGCTAGCGGGATATACAATGAGCAGTTCTTC. It specifies CASSLASGIYNEQFF. The whole variable domain, filled in from reference TRBV7-9 and TRBJ2-1, reads DTGVSQNPRHKITKRGQNVTFRCDPISEHNRLYWYRQTLGQGPEFLTYFQNEAQLEKSRLLSDRFSAERPKGSFSTLEIQRTEQGDSAMYLCASSLASGIYNEQFFGPGTRLTVL.

The J gene is TRBJ1-6, the V gene TRBV5-1; D possibly corresponds to TRBD1 (5 bases). Germline V lookup: CDR1 SGHRS, CDR2 YFSETQ. The CDR3 loop spans 15 amino acids. With 4 bases removed from V and 7 bases from J, the gap between germline ends came to 15 bases. The CDR3 loop reads CASSAGYSPNSPLHF. The DNA of the CDR3 is TGCGCCAGCAGCGCAGGGTATTCCCCAAATTCACCCCTCCACTTT.

This chain connects TRBV5-1 to TRBJ1-1, with no clear D. CDR3 length: 13 residues. Trimming shortened V by 2 bases and J by 4 bases, and 9 bases separated the two germline ends. Germline V gene data show CDR1 as SGHRS and CDR2 as YFSETQ. CDR3 sequence: CASSLGISTEAFF. Here the CDR3 DNA reads TGCGCCAGCAGCTTAGGGATTAGCACTGAAGCTTTCTTT.

This clone was recorded only once. The chain combines TRBV11-2 with TRBJ2-1, with 7 bases lining up with TRBD1. This CDR3 comprises 14 residues. After removal of 6 bases from V and 4 bases from J, the junction contained 6 bases not matched to a gene. CDR1 is SGHAT, CDR2 FQNNGV, per germline. The CDR3 DNA follows: TGTGCCAGCAGTACAGGGGCGGGTTACAATGAGCAGTTCTTC. Translated: CASSTGAGYNEQFF.

The chain recombines TRBV7-8 with TRBJ2-2, with TRBD2 identical over 12 bases. Unmatched junction bases numbered 6, after V lost 0 bases and J lost 4 bases. This CDR3 region has 18 residues. The germline V gene encodes CDR1 SGHVS and CDR2 FQNEAQ. The CDR3 spells CASSLAASGRAVTGELFF. For the CDR3, the DNA is TGTGCCAGCAGCTTAGCCGCTAGCGGGAGGGCCGTCACCGGGGAGCTGTTTTTT.

The V and J genes are TRBV30 and TRBJ2-7; 7 bases are a match to TRBD1. V dropped 3 bases and J dropped 4; count of bases not matched to a gene: 15. Germline lookup yields CDR1 GTSNPN and CDR2 SVGIG (reference sequence). The CDR3 is 16 amino acids. The CDR3 protein is CAWSDITQGLVYEQYF. The CDR3 DNA sequence: TGTGCCTGGAGCGACATTACACAGGGGTTGGTGTACGAGCAGTACTTC.

The V call is TRBV13, the J call TRBJ2-7; D gene unclear. CDR3 length: 12 amino acids. V was shortened by 5 bases and J by 4 bases, with 9 bases between the two germline ends. Germline V gene sequence: CDR1 PRHDT, CDR2 FYEKMQ (reference sequence). CDR3 sequence: CASSQGTYEQYF. CDR3 in DNA: TGTGCCAGCAGCCAAGGAACTTACGAGCAGTACTTC.

The CDR3 reads CASSPIRDRGDEGEQYF. The CDR3 coding sequence is TGTGCCAGCAGTCCTATCCGGGACAGGGGGGACGAGGGCGAGCAGTACTTC. The gene calls are TRBV27 and TRBJ2-7; 11 nucleotides line up with TRBD1. The germline V gene encodes CDR1 MNHEY and CDR2 SMNVEV (reference sequence). The J segment lost 6 bases and the V segment lost 5 bases, leaving 15 bases of the junction unmatched. The CDR3 extends over 17 amino acids.

V is TRBV27 and J is TRBJ2-7; 7 nucleotides match TRBD2. The germline V gene has CDR1 MNHEY and CDR2 SMNVEV (reference sequence). The CDR3 has 11 residues. With 8 bases clipped from V and 5 bases from J, the junction kept 3 bases outside the gene matches. The CDR3 DNA sequence: TGTGCCAGCCTCGGGGGGAACGAGCAGTACTTC. Translated: CASLGGNEQYF.

The V gene is TRBV5-5, the J gene TRBJ1-1, with D unresolved. CDR3 length: 14 amino acids. In germline, CDR1 is SGHKS, CDR2 YYEKEE (reference sequence). V was shortened by 3 bases and J by 0 bases, with 9 bases between the two germline ends. CDR3 sequence reads: CASSWAVMNTEAFF. The CDR3 DNA follows: TGTGCCAGCAGCTGGGCAGTCATGAACACTGAAGCTTTCTTT.

J is TRBJ1-2 and V is TRBV28; D is undetermined. Trimming pared 6 bases from V and 4 bases from J, leaving 15 bases between. The CDR3 runs to 14 residues. From germline, CDR1 is MDHEN and CDR2 SYDVKM. The CDR3 here is CASRPIGDFYGYTF. In DNA, the CDR3 is TGTGCCAGCAGACCAATCGGAGATTTCTATGGCTACACCTTC.

This clone is large in the sample. The chain combines TRBV6-1 with TRBJ1-5; D gene ambiguous. The CDR3 has 14 amino acids. Germline V CDR1 and CDR2: MNHNS, SASEGT. V gave up 3 bases and J gave up 5 bases, with 11 bases separating them. The CDR3 DNA follows: TGTGCCAGCAGTGATGAGGTAGGTCATCAGCCCCAGCATTTT. Amino acids: CASSDEVGHQPQHF.